One sample yielded the 5 T cell receptor beta chains listed below, sequenced in a study of ipilimumab plus nivolumab after autologous stem cell transplantation. Using immunoSEQ multiplex PCR, the repertoire was profiled, and TCRdb retains in-frame clones only, with some absent. The table has approximately 80,000 clones, 75% to 85% seen once; the top ten hold roughly 2%. The specimen was PBMCs, collected in a trial of ipilimumab plus nivolumab as post-transplant consolidation. The source is a male donor with diffuse large B-cell lymphoma.

V is TRBV5-8 and J is TRBJ1-1, with 8 bases lining up with TRBD1. Per germline, CDR1 SGHTS and CDR2 YDEGEE. The CDR3 spans 16 residues. V gave up 7 bases and J gave up 5 bases; unmatched junction bases: 16. DNA of the CDR3: TGTGCCAGCGGGGGTGGACAGGGATGGTTGTGGACTGAAGCTTTCTTT. It codes for CASGGGQGWLWTEAFF.

This chain connects TRBV6-5 to TRBJ1-2; TRBD1 aligns across 9 bases. The germline V gene encodes CDR1 MNHEY and CDR2 SVGAGI. The CDR3 extends over 13 amino acids. The V segment lost 5 bases and the J segment 10 bases; nucleotides outside the gene matches: 8. The CDR3 loop reads CASSTGTGHVYTF. The DNA of the CDR3 is TGTGCCAGCAGTACTGGGACAGGGCACGTCTACACCTTC.

The chain couples TRBV6-6 to TRBJ2-2, with 7 bases lining up with TRBD1. The V and J ends lost 4 bases and 4 bases, in that order; junction bases with no gene match: 6. The CDR3 is made up of 15 amino acids. Germline assignment: CDR1 MNHNY and CDR2 SVGAGI (reference sequence). Here the CDR3 DNA reads TGTGCCAGCAGTTCCGACAGGGTCGGCACCGGGGAGCTGTTTTTT. It yields the protein CASSSDRVGTGELFF.

A few counts support this clone. The chain employs TRBV12-5 and TRBJ2-2, with D maybe TRBD2 (7 bases). Trimming took off 4 bases at V and 7 bases at J, with 13 bases between the two ends. This CDR3 is built from 14 residues. Looked up from germline, CDR1 is LGHNT and CDR2 is FRNRAP. CDR3 amino acids: CASGYGGLFGELFF. CDR3 coding DNA: TGTGCTAGTGGTTACGGGGGGCTGTTCGGGGAGCTGTTTTTT.

This clone occurred once. V and J are TRBV4-2 and TRBJ2-3; D not resolved. The CDR3 is 15 amino acids. Germline V gene data show CDR1 as LGHNA and CDR2 as YNFKEQ. Trimming cost V 0 bases and J 4 bases, with 11 bases left between them. The CDR3 protein is CASSQDWDSPDTQYF. Here the CDR3 DNA reads TGTGCCAGCAGCCAAGATTGGGATAGCCCAGATACGCAGTATTTT.